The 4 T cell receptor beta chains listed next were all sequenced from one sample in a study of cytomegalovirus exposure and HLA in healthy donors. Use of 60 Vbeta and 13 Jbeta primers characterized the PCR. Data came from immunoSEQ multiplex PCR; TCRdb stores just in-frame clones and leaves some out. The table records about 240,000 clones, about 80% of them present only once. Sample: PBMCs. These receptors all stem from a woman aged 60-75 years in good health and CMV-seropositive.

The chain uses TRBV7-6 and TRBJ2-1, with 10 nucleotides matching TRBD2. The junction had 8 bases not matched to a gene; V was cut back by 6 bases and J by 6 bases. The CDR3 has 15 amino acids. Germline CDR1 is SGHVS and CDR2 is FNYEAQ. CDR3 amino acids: CASSSLAGATNEQFF. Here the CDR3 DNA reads TGTGCCAGCAGTTCCCTAGCGGGAGCGACCAATGAGCAGTTCTTC.

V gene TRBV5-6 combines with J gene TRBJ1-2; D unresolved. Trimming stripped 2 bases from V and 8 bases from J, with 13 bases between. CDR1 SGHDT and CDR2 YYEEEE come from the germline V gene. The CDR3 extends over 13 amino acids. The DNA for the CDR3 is TGTGCCAGCAGCTTATTACAGATAGAGGGCTACACCTTC. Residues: CASSLLQIEGYTF.

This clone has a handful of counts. Here the CDR3 reads CASSLVGGTEAFF. DNA of the CDR3: TGTGCCAGCAGCTTGGTAGGGGGCACTGAAGCTTTCTTT. J is TRBJ1-1 and V is TRBV11-1, with D perhaps matching TRBD1 (6 bases). From germline, CDR1 is SGHAT and CDR2 FQDESV (reference sequence). V was clipped by 3 bases and J by 4 bases, with 9 bases between them. The CDR3 has 13 residues.

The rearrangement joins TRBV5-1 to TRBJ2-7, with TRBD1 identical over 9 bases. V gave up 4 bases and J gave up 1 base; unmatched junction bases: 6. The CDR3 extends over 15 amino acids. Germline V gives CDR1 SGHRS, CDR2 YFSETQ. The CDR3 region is CASSPTGGRSYEQYF. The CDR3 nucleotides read TGCGCCAGCAGCCCGACAGGGGGTAGATCCTACGAGCAGTACTTC.